This TCR beta chain derives from a study of CD8 T cells in ankylosing spondylitis. Broader study findings: Matched synovial fluid from ankylosing spondylitis patients was reported to be enriched for disease-linked clones. CD8+ by phenotype, disease-linked clones were relatively rare in peripheral blood. Seemingly distinctive of ankylosing spondylitis blood was a TCR beta motif formed by eight highly homologous variants. Both synovial fluid and blood in reactive arthritis had previously been reported to carry some motif variants.

A word on this clonotype: The antigen is unknown. A junction end diverges from the germline sequence, so it may reflect a read error.

This CDR3 region has 16 residues. Germline loops: CDR1 SGHRS, CDR2 YFSETQ. TCR beta libraries were made by quantitative 5'-RACE with molecular barcodes. Each CDR3 protein gets one entry after TCRdb re-called the 5' RACE reads with MiXCR. The sample includes 450,000 to 550,000 distinct CDR3 sequences, less than 6% of them seen just once. Sequenced input: blood, either unsorted or a sorted T cell fraction (not recorded which). This chain uses TRBV5-1 with TRBJ2-2, with 9 bases matching TRBD1. This clonotype was obtained from a male donor with ankylosing spondylitis. The CDR3 nucleotides are TGCGCCAGCAGCTCGGGGACAGGGACGAACACCGGGGAGCTGCTTTTT. Protein sequence: CASSSGTGTNTGELLF.